These 27 T cell receptor beta chains came from one sample sequenced in a study of cytomegalovirus exposure and HLA in healthy donors. Amplification used 60 Vbeta primers and 13 Jbeta primers. Sequencing was performed with immunoSEQ multiplex PCR; in TCRdb, only in-frame clones are kept and a portion is missing. The table lists hundreds of thousands of clones, around 79% of them singletons. Sequencing input: PBMCs. All receptors come from a man between 18 and 29 years old in good health and CMV-seronegative.

The genes are TRBV5-6 and TRBJ1-5, with D possibly being TRBD1 (5 bases). CDR3 length equals 15 residues. Trimming removed 4 bases at V and 0 bases at J, with 11 bases between. Germline V gives CDR1 SGHDT, CDR2 YYEEEE. CDR3 sequence reads: CASSPYRYSNQPQHF. In DNA, the CDR3 is TGTGCCAGCAGCCCATACAGGTATAGCAATCAGCCCCAGCATTTT.

The V call is TRBV27, the J call TRBJ2-1; possibly TRBD2 for D (6 bases). Germline values: CDR1 MNHEY, CDR2 SMNVEV (reference sequence). Trimming took off 2 bases at V and 3 bases at J, with 14 bases between the two ends. The CDR3 extends over 16 amino acids. CDR3 in amino acids: CASSLPPGEFYNEQFF. For the CDR3, the DNA is TGTGCCAGCAGTTTACCCCCGGGAGAGTTCTACAATGAGCAGTTCTTC.

V and J are TRBV7-9 and TRBJ1-2; 7 bases map to TRBD1. This CDR3 comprises 13 residues. The V and J ends lost 5 bases and 7 bases, in that order; junction bases with no gene match: 7. Germline loops: CDR1 SEHNR, CDR2 FQNEAQ (reference sequence). The CDR3 reads CASSPPTGIGYTF. CDR3 DNA sequence: TGTGCCAGCAGCCCGCCGACAGGGATTGGCTACACCTTC. Combining the CDR3 with reference TRBV7-9 and TRBJ1-2 gives the whole variable domain DTGVSQNPRHKITKRGQNVTFRCDPISEHNRLYWYRQTLGQGPEFLTYFQNEAQLEKSRLLSDRFSAERPKGSFSTLEIQRTEQGDSAMYLCASSPPTGIGYTFGSGTRLTVV.

This sequence joins TRBV4-3 and TRBJ1-4, with a tentative D call TRBD1 (6 bases). Germline V gene sequence: CDR1 LGHNA, CDR2 YSLEER. Trimming removed 4 bases from V and 4 bases from J, with 13 bases in between. The CDR3 covers 15 residues. The CDR3 region is CASSRETGFNEKLFF. The CDR3 DNA reads as TGCGCCAGCAGCCGAGAGACAGGTTTTAATGAAAAACTGTTTTTT.

This clone has just one count. J is TRBJ2-3 and V is TRBV18; 11 positions agree with TRBD2. CDR3 length: 17 residues. From germline, CDR1 is KGHSH and CDR2 LQKENI. The V segment lost 0 bases and the J segment 7 bases; nucleotides outside the gene matches: 9. The CDR3, as DNA: TGTGCCAGCTCACCACCGCCTAGCGGGGGGCCCAGGTATACGCAGTATTTT. This translates into CASSPPPSGGPRYTQYF.

The chain has TRBV6-6 and TRBJ2-5; 7 bases align to TRBD2. The V and J ends lost 0 bases and 6 bases, in that order; junction bases with no gene match: 7. The CDR3 extends over 15 amino acids. Per germline, CDR1 MNHNY and CDR2 SVGAGI (reference sequence). CDR3 nucleotide sequence: TGTGCCAGCAGTTACTCGGGGGGGGTGGGGAAGACCCAGTACTTC. Protein sequence: CASSYSGGVGKTQYF.

The chain recombines TRBV7-2 with TRBJ1-5; 7 bases align to TRBD1. Trimming at V came to 5 bases and at J to 0 bases, leaving 10 bases not matched to a gene. The germline V gene encodes CDR1 SGHTA and CDR2 FQGNSA. This CDR3 has 17 amino acids. CDR3 sequence (DNA): TGTGCCAGCAGCGTCAGGACAGGACCTTATAGCAATCAGCCCCAGCATTTT. Its translation is CASSVRTGPYSNQPQHF.

This chain joins TRBV28 and TRBJ2-7, with a weak D call TRBD1 (6 bases). The CDR3 spans 12 residues. The V gene's germline CDR1 is MDHEN and CDR2 SYDVKM. Trimming took 5 bases from V and 5 from J, leaving 10 bases between them. The CDR3 DNA sequence: TGTGCCAGCAGTACCTACAGGGACGAGCAGTACTTC. Translating gives CASSTYRDEQYF.

This chain joins TRBV7-3 and TRBJ2-1; tentatively, D is TRBD1 (5 bases). The V end was cut by 5 bases, the J end by 3 bases, with 14 bases between. CDR1 and CDR2 (germline): SGHTA, FQGTGA. The CDR3 totals 15 residues. CDR3 nucleotides: TGTGCCAGCAGCCGTCGCCAGGGAAGCTACAATGAGCAGTTCTTC. It codes for CASSRRQGSYNEQFF.

The chain couples TRBV29-1 to TRBJ1-2; no definite D call. The germline V gene encodes CDR1 SQVTM and CDR2 ANQGSEA. V dropped 7 bases and J dropped 8 bases, with 23 bases sitting between them. This CDR3 spans 14 amino acids. The CDR3 loop reads CSAEWQESLEGYTF. The CDR3 nucleotides read TGCAGCGCCGAGTGGCAGGAAAGTTTGGAAGGCTACACCTTC.

This rearrangement joins TRBV19 to TRBJ1-1, with D possibly matching TRBD1 (6 bases). Germline V CDR1 and CDR2: LNHDA, SQIVND (reference sequence). The CDR3 has 14 residues. Trimming cost V 5 bases and J 8 bases, with 18 bases left between them. The CDR3 bases are TGTGCCAGTAGTCCCCGCCGGGACACGAAGGAAGCTTTCTTT. Protein: CASSPRRDTKEAFF.

The CDR3 loop is CASSLTGPIDTQYF. The CDR3 DNA follows: TGTGCCAGCAGTTTAACAGGGCCCATAGATACGCAGTATTTT. The chain uses TRBV27 and TRBJ2-3; a weak D match, TRBD1 (6 bases). Trimming removed 2 bases at V and 5 bases at J, with 11 bases between. Germline CDR1 MNHEY, CDR2 SMNVEV (reference sequence). The CDR3 loop spans 14 amino acids.

This chain connects TRBV4-3 to TRBJ2-7, with 8 bases aligning to TRBD1. The CDR3 consists of 18 residues. Germline lookup yields CDR1 LGHNA and CDR2 YSLEER. V lost 0 bases and J lost 0; bases outside the gene matches: 10. The DNA for the CDR3 is TGCGCCAGCAGCCAAGATGCAGGGACAGGATATTACTCCTACGAGCAGTACTTC. Its translation: CASSQDAGTGYYSYEQYF.

The J gene is TRBJ1-5, the V gene TRBV5-4; D might be TRBD1 (6 bases). The CDR3 length is 15 residues. Per the germline V gene, CDR1 is SGHNT and CDR2 is YYREEE (reference sequence). Trimming stripped 4 bases from V and 2 bases from J, with 13 bases between. The CDR3 bases are TGTGCCAGCAGCGTGACAGGCAAAGGCAATCAGCCCCAGCATTTT. Translated: CASSVTGKGNQPQHF.

The chain recombines TRBV6-6 with TRBJ1-2; D gene ambiguous. Trimming shortened V by 2 bases and J by 6 bases, and 7 bases separated the two germline ends. From germline, CDR1 is MNHNY and CDR2 SVGAGI (reference sequence). CDR3 length equals 12 residues. CDR3 DNA: TGTGCCAGCAGTTACGACAAGGATGGCTACACCTTC. Residues: CASSYDKDGYTF.

Only a few counts were recorded for this clone. The rearrangement uses TRBV6-1 and TRBJ1-5, with TRBD1 matching over 7 bases. Germline V CDR1 and CDR2: MNHNS, SASEGT. CDR3 length: 13 amino acids. The trim removed 6 bases at V and 7 bases at J, leaving 6 bases unmatched. CDR3 sequence (DNA): TGTGCCAGCAGCACTGACAGGGAGCAGCCCCAGCATTTT. Its translation is CASSTDREQPQHF.

The chain has TRBV27 and TRBJ2-7, with TRBD2 identical over 12 bases. The trim removed 10 bases at V and 6 bases at J, leaving 7 bases unmatched. Germline V gives CDR1 MNHEY, CDR2 SMNVEV (reference sequence). The CDR3 spans 13 residues. This chain's CDR3 is CATRLAGEREQYF. Written as DNA, the CDR3 is TGTGCCACTAGACTAGCGGGAGAACGCGAGCAGTACTTC.

Details on this clone: The junction does not match germline at one end; this may be a read error. J is TRBJ2-7 and V is TRBV7-7; 7 bases align to TRBD1. The CDR3 length is 13 residues. The germline V gene has CDR1 SSHAT and CDR2 FNYEAQ (reference sequence). This chain's CDR3 is CASSRTTGTEQYF. The CDR3 DNA reads as TGTGCTAGCAGCCGGACGACAGGGACCGAGCAGTACTTC.

The chain carries TRBV5-1 and TRBJ2-1, with a possible D match to TRBD1 (6 bases). Trimming removed 2 bases from V and 9 bases from J, with 15 bases in between. In germline, CDR1 is SGHRS, CDR2 YFSETQ. The CDR3 consists of 14 residues. This chain's CDR3 is CASSFSGALSEQFF. CDR3 nucleotides: TGCGCCAGCAGCTTCTCAGGGGCATTAAGTGAGCAGTTCTTC.

The chain joins TRBV29-1 to TRBJ1-1; 8 positions agree with TRBD1. J was trimmed by 0 bases and V by 7 bases; bases with no gene match: 10. There are 15 residues in the CDR3. Germline CDR1 is SQVTM and CDR2 is ANQGSEA. DNA for the CDR3: TGCAGCGGTTCAAACAGGGGGAGGGTGAACACTGAAGCTTTCTTT. Translation: CSGSNRGRVNTEAFF.

V usage is TRBV6-1 and J usage is TRBJ2-1; TRBD2 matches at 8 bases. V lost 0 bases and J lost 3; bases outside the gene matches: 7. The germline gives CDR1 MNHNS, CDR2 SASEGT. CDR3 size: 17 residues. CDR3 region: CASSEARSGSFYNEQFF. CDR3 DNA sequence: TGTGCCAGCAGTGAAGCGCGGAGCGGGAGCTTCTACAATGAGCAGTTCTTC.

The V call is TRBV5-5, the J call TRBJ2-7; TRBD1 matches 10 bases. Germline CDR1 is SGHKS and CDR2 is YYEKEE (reference sequence). The junction had 7 bases not matched to a gene; V was cut back by 3 bases and J by 4 bases. The CDR3 has 15 amino acids. CDR3 DNA: TGTGCCAGCAGCTCCACGGACAGGGGGATGTACGAGCAGTACTTC. Protein product: CASSSTDRGMYEQYF.

CDR3 DNA sequence: TGTGCCAGCAGCTTACCGGGACAGGCTAACTATGGCTACACCTTC. As protein: CASSLPGQANYGYTF. The chain joins TRBV5-4 to TRBJ1-2, with 8 bases fitting TRBD1. J gave up 0 bases and V 2 bases, and 3 bases lay outside the gene matches. In germline, CDR1 is SGHNT, CDR2 YYREEE (reference sequence). This CDR3 region has 15 residues.

The rearrangement links TRBV28 to TRBJ2-7; 13 nucleotides match TRBD2. Losses at the gene ends were 4 bases for V and 4 bases for J; bases not matched to a gene: 7. Germline CDR1 is MDHEN and CDR2 is SYDVKM. The CDR3 runs 16 residues. CDR3 bases: TGTGCCAGCAGTTCCCCCGGGACTAGCGGGATTTACGAGCAGTACTTC. This sequence encodes CASSSPGTSGIYEQYF.

This clone was recorded only once. This rearrangement joins TRBV30 to TRBJ1-1; tentatively, D is TRBD1 (6 bases). This CDR3 contains 14 residues. From germline, CDR1 is GTSNPN and CDR2 SVGIG (reference sequence). V lost 0 bases, J lost 1 base, and 9 bases lay in between. CDR3 loop: CAWSVQGGNTEAFF. The CDR3 bases are TGTGCCTGGAGTGTACAAGGGGGGAACACTGAAGCTTTCTTT. Combining the CDR3 with reference TRBV30 and TRBJ1-1 gives the whole variable domain SQTIHQWPATLVQPVGSPLSLECTVEGTSNPNLYWYRQAAGRGLQLLFYSVGIGQISSEVPQNLSASRPQDRQFILSSKKLLLSDSGFYLCAWSVQGGNTEAFFGQGTRLTVV.

This clone was counted a few times. The CDR3 DNA follows: TGCAGCGTACGTGAACAGGGGGCGGTCACAGATACGCAGTATTTT. Encoded protein: CSVREQGAVTDTQYF. This chain joins TRBV29-1 and TRBJ2-3; 9 nucleotides line up with TRBD1. Germline CDR1 reads SQVTM; CDR2 reads ANQGSEA. There are 15 residues in the CDR3. Trimming cost V 6 bases and J 2 bases; bases outside gene matches: 9.

The chain couples TRBV30 to TRBJ2-5, with 7 bases matching TRBD2. CDR1 is GTSNPN and CDR2 is SVGIG in the germline V gene (reference sequence). The CDR3 is 13 residues long. V shed 7 bases, J shed 2 bases, and the junction held 7 bases outside the gene matches. The CDR3 DNA reads as TGTGCCTCAGCCCGGGACTATCAAGAGACCCAGTACTTC. This gives the protein CASARDYQETQYF.